Following are 18 T cell receptor beta chains from one sample sequenced in a study of OX40 agonist ivuxolimab in advanced cancers. Repertoires were generated with immunoSEQ multiplex PCR, while TCRdb's copy carries only in-frame clones and drops some. The sample consists of tens of thousands of clones, 86% of them appearing once. Sequenced material: CD4+ or CD8+ T cells sorted from blood, taken in a trial of the OX40 agonist ivuxolimab. These receptors were taken from an adult with an advanced solid tumor such as melanoma, head and neck, liver or kidney cancer.

This clone was seen a few times. CDR3 nucleotide sequence: TGTGCCAGCAGTTTAATCGGAAAAACGGATCAGCCCCAGCATTTT. Translating gives CASSLIGKTDQPQHF. The chain couples TRBV27 to TRBJ1-5; D unclear. This CDR3 region has 15 residues. Deletions cut 2 bases from V and 5 bases from J, with 13 bases between. CDR1 and CDR2 (germline): MNHEY, SMNVEV (reference sequence).

CDR3 protein: CATSRAVTGEAFF. The CDR3 DNA follows: TGTGCCACCAGCAGAGCTGTGACAGGGGAAGCTTTCTTT. The chain employs TRBV15 and TRBJ1-1, with TRBD1 identical over 7 bases. The CDR3 totals 13 residues. The V segment lost 1 base and the J segment 8 bases; nucleotides outside the gene matches: 4. Germline CDR1 reads LNHNV; CDR2 reads YYDKDF (reference sequence).

V is TRBV7-8 and J is TRBJ1-1; TRBD1 is a possible D gene (6 bases). The CDR3 has 16 residues. Germline V gene data show CDR1 as SGHVS and CDR2 as FQNEAQ. The ends were cut back, 5 bases at V and 1 base at J, with 17 bases in the middle. The CDR3 sequence is CASSPPDRMWNTEAFF. Written as DNA, the CDR3 is TGTGCCAGCAGCCCTCCCGACAGGATGTGGAACACTGAAGCTTTCTTT.

V and J are TRBV5-5 and TRBJ2-7; 7 nucleotides match TRBD2. The junction had 11 bases not matched to a gene; V was cut back by 4 bases and J by 7 bases. The CDR3 runs 14 residues. The germline gives CDR1 SGHKS, CDR2 YYEKEE (reference sequence). CDR3 sequence reads: CASSPPGGLGEQYV. CDR3 DNA sequence: TGTGCCAGCAGCCCGCCGGGCGGACTAGGGGAGCAGTACGTC.

This chain joins TRBV29-1 and TRBJ2-1, with 8 bases that match TRBD2. The V segment lost 5 bases and the J segment 4 bases; nucleotides outside the gene matches: 10. Germline loops: CDR1 SQVTM, CDR2 ANQGSEA. CDR3 length: 15 residues. CDR3 coding DNA: TGCAGCGTTTCCCGAGGCGGGGGGCCATACAATGAGCAGTTCTTC. As protein: CSVSRGGGPYNEQFF.

The V gene is TRBV6-5, the J gene TRBJ1-1; D gene ambiguous. Germline CDR1 is MNHEY and CDR2 is SVGAGI. V shed 2 bases and J shed 4 bases, with 8 bases lying between them. The CDR3 has 13 residues. In DNA form, the CDR3 reads TGTGCCAGCAGTTACAGGGAAAGCACTGAAGCTTTCTTT. It is translated as CASSYRESTEAFF.

V and J are TRBV6-1 and TRBJ1-6; D may be TRBD1 (5 bases). The CDR3 loop spans 12 amino acids. The ends were cut back, 2 bases at V and 18 bases at J, with 14 bases in the middle. In germline, CDR1 is MNHNS, CDR2 SASEGT. CDR3 coding DNA: TGTGCCAGCAGTGAATTCGGGGCCGTTCGCCACTTT. Its translation: CASSEFGAVRHF.

The chain joins TRBV11-2 to TRBJ2-3, with 9 nucleotides matching TRBD1. The V and J ends lost 4 bases and 4 bases, in that order; junction bases with no gene match: 6. The germline CDR1 and CDR2 sequences are SGHAT and FQNNGV. The CDR3 loop spans 15 amino acids. The CDR3 coding sequence is TGTGCCAGCAGCTCCTCTTGGACAGGGGCAGATACGCAGTATTTT. Its protein is CASSSSWTGADTQYF.

The chain couples TRBV28 to TRBJ2-1; 7 nucleotides match TRBD2. The germline V gene encodes CDR1 MDHEN and CDR2 SYDVKM. The CDR3 loop spans 13 amino acids. With V trimmed by 5 bases and J by 5 bases, 3 bases remained unmatched. DNA of the CDR3: TGTGCCAGCAGTAGCGGGACTGACAATGAGCAGTTCTTC. This translates into CASSSGTDNEQFF.

The chain carries TRBV5-5 and TRBJ1-2; no definite D call. V was trimmed by 1 base and J by 4 bases, leaving 11 bases between them. Germline assignment: CDR1 SGHKS and CDR2 YYEKEE (reference sequence). This CDR3 comprises 14 residues. CDR3: CASSLNVDLYGYTF. CDR3 DNA sequence: TGTGCCAGCAGCTTGAACGTTGACCTCTATGGCTACACCTTC.

The chain carries TRBV11-2 and TRBJ1-4; D unresolved. The CDR3 loop spans 17 amino acids. V was cut by 0 bases and J by 3 bases, with 14 bases left in between. Germline assignment: CDR1 SGHAT and CDR2 FQNNGV. CDR3 sequence reads: CASSLDGVIEANEKLFF. The CDR3, as DNA: TGTGCCAGCAGCTTAGATGGGGTAATTGAGGCTAATGAAAAACTGTTTTTT.

There are a few counts of this clone. V usage is TRBV2 and J usage is TRBJ1-2; D not certain. V dropped 5 bases and J dropped 1 base, with 11 bases sitting between them. CDR1 is SNHLY and CDR2 is FYNNEI in the germline V gene. The CDR3 length is 14 residues. In nucleotides, the CDR3 is TGTGCCAGCAGTACCAGTCAGATTAACTATGGCTACACCTTC. Protein: CASSTSQINYGYTF.

CDR3 in amino acids: CATPANTGELFF. The CDR3 DNA reads as TGTGCCACTCCCGCGAACACCGGGGAGCTGTTTTTT. The V call is TRBV6-1, the J call TRBJ2-2, with no clear D. The CDR3 is made up of 12 amino acids. Trimming stripped 10 bases from V and 0 bases from J, with 6 bases between. CDR1 and CDR2 (germline): MNHNS, SASEGT.

The J gene is TRBJ1-3, the V gene TRBV30; D gene ambiguous. The CDR3 is made up of 14 amino acids. V lost 4 bases to trimming and J lost 0 bases, with 10 bases between them. Germline CDR1 reads GTSNPN; CDR2 reads SVGIG (reference sequence). The CDR3 sequence is CAWTEGISGNTIYF. The CDR3 DNA follows: TGTGCCTGGACCGAGGGTATCTCTGGAAACACCATATATTTT. Filled out from reference TRBV30 and TRBJ1-3, the complete variable domain reads SQTIHQWPATLVQPVGSPLSLECTVEGTSNPNLYWYRQAAGRGLQLLFYSVGIGQISSEVPQNLSASRPQDRQFILSSKKLLLSDSGFYLCAWTEGISGNTIYFGEGSWLTVV.

This clone turned up a few times. V gene TRBV7-9 combines with J gene TRBJ2-7, with 11 bases aligning to TRBD1. The length of the CDR3 is 13 residues. Germline V lookup: CDR1 SEHNR, CDR2 FQNEAQ (reference sequence). V lost 5 bases, J lost 7 bases, and 4 bases stayed unmatched. CDR3 protein: CASSGQGAWEQYF. CDR3 coding DNA: TGTGCCAGCAGCGGACAGGGGGCTTGGGAGCAGTACTTC.

The gene calls are TRBV11-3 and TRBJ2-5; D is tentatively TRBD1 or TRBD2 (5 bases each). The CDR3 contains 14 residues. V was clipped by 1 base and J by 5 bases, with 11 bases between them. Germline V gives CDR1 SGHNT, CDR2 YENEEA. CDR3 sequence reads: CASSLVSGAETQYF. The CDR3 nucleotides are TGTGCCAGCAGCTTAGTGTCCGGGGCGGAGACCCAGTACTTC.

The V and J genes are TRBV4-3 and TRBJ1-2; tentatively, D is TRBD1 (5 bases). The CDR3 has 14 residues. Germline assignment: CDR1 LGHNA and CDR2 YSLEER. The V gene lost 4 bases and the J gene lost 4 bases, with 13 bases spanning the gap. The CDR3 region has the DNA TGCGCCAGCAGCCCCCCCGGGGCTTCCTATGGCTACACCTTC. Protein product: CASSPPGASYGYTF.

This chain joins TRBV6-5 and TRBJ1-6; D gene ambiguous. From germline, CDR1 is MNHEY and CDR2 SVGAGI. Trimming shortened V by 6 bases and J by 19 bases, and 16 bases separated the two germline ends. The CDR3 runs to 11 residues. CDR3 DNA: TGTGCCAGCAGCCACCCCCCTGAACTTCACTTT. It translates to CASSHPPELHF.